This TCR beta chain was documented in a study of siplizumab effects on memory and regulatory T cells. Sequencing was performed with immunoSEQ multiplex PCR; in TCRdb, only in-frame clones are kept and a portion is missing. The data contain tens of thousands of clones, 80% to 95% of them seen just once; the ten biggest clones take up about 6.7%. From germline, CDR1 is SGHAT and CDR2 FQNNGV. This CDR3 is built from 18 residues. V lost 1 base, J lost 8 bases, and 24 bases lay in between. Notes on the study in general: The diversity of naive T cells seemed greater than that of memory cells, and their alloresponse contribution seemed major. Among mappable alloreactive CD4+ clones, the Treg-derived fraction averaged 68.8% with siplizumab versus less than 35% in controls.

On this clone itself: The antigen remains unidentified.

The rearrangement uses TRBV11-2 and TRBJ2-1; D is perhaps TRBD2 (6 bases). The clonotype was recovered from a human donor in good health. Sequenced material: CD8+ T cells sorted from blood. This chain's CDR3 is CASSLARGGKTFFDEQFF. The CDR3 coding sequence is TGTGCCAGCAGCTTAGCTCGGGGCGGGAAGACCTTTTTTGATGAGCAGTTCTTC.